The entry below describes one TCR beta chain. What it binds is unknown. The CDR3 runs 12 residues. Trimming removed 2 bases from V and 6 bases from J, with 8 bases in between. The germline V gene has CDR1 KGHSY and CDR2 FQNENV. The sample belongs to a study of shared clonotypes between healthy human individuals. Findings and caveats of the study: Around 5.3% of naive CD4 clonotypes were shared across several donors. What naive subsets generally showed was a larger estimated richness than memory subsets showed. The diversity represented, both genetic and in exposure history, was limited by few donors.

Genomic DNA (from each subset) was split evenly across several immunoSEQ plates. Only in-frame clones appear in the TCRdb table, and some are missing; sequencing was by immunoSEQ multiplex PCR. Here the sample spans some 700,000 clones, around 90% being singletons. The sequence was obtained from a man younger than 35 in good health. Some clones in this sample may be carry-over from other donors' samples. This chain links TRBV16 with TRBJ2-7; D gene uncertain. Sequences were obtained from memory CD8+ T cells from PBMCs. Subset described: CD45RO+ cells pooled with CCR7-negative TemRA cells. CDR3 bases: TGTGCCAGCAGCCAAGGGCCCCGCGAGCAGTACTTC. Its translation: CASSQGPREQYF.